Each of the 27 T cell receptor beta chains below was sequenced from the same sample in a study of vaccination effects on CD4 cells after COVID-19. The ViraFEST assay expanded antigen-specific CD4+ T cells with viral peptide pools before sequencing. Between days 10 and 11 of culture, CD4+ T cells were separated out. People in the vaccine group had not been infected with SARS-CoV-2 before, and their nucleocapsid antibodies were negative. No cognate antigen is known for these TCRs. Assay used: immunoSEQ multiplex PCR; TCRdb lists only in-frame clones, some missing. In the table there are about 71,000 clones, 80% of which are singletons. Sample: CD4+ T cells from PBMCs cultured with SARS-CoV-2 spike peptides, taken before COVID-19 vaccination. The receptors originated from a human donor who received a COVID-19 vaccine.

The chain joins TRBV6-2 or TRBV6-3 to TRBJ2-2; 7 nucleotides align to TRBD1. This CDR3 has 17 residues. The J segment lost 1 base and the V segment lost 0 bases, leaving 5 bases of the junction unmatched. Germline CDR1 is MNHEY and CDR2 is SVGEGT. For the CDR3, the DNA is TGTGCCAGCAGTTACTCGAAGGGGACAGTGAACACCGGGGAGCTGTTTTTT. Translating gives CASSYSKGTVNTGELFF.

The chain has TRBV6-1 and TRBJ1-1, with D tentatively TRBD1 (5 bases). The CDR3 has 15 amino acids. CDR1 is MNHNS and CDR2 is SASEGT in the germline V gene. Trimming took off 1 base at V and 4 bases at J, with 13 bases between the two ends. CDR3 bases: TGTGCCAGCAGTGAAGGGGGCGATCGGGTCACTGAAGCTTTCTTT. Encoded protein: CASSEGGDRVTEAFF.

This clone was recorded only once. The V call is TRBV6-5, the J call TRBJ1-5; 10 nucleotides match TRBD1. V lost 11 bases, J lost 0 bases, and 1 base stayed unmatched. This CDR3 is 13 amino acids long. CDR1 MNHEY and CDR2 SVGAGI come from the germline V gene. CDR3 nucleotides: TGTGCCGGACAGGGGGATAGCAATCAGCCCCAGCATTTT. This gives the protein CAGQGDSNQPQHF.

Here the CDR3 DNA reads TGCGCCAGCAGCTTGGCCACTGCAGGGGCCAACACTGAAGCTTTCTTT. Translated: CASSLATAGANTEAFF. V usage is TRBV5-1 and J usage is TRBJ1-1; D is possibly TRBD1 (6 bases). This CDR3 region has 16 residues. Trimming stripped 0 bases from V and 2 bases from J, with 14 bases between. Germline V gene data show CDR1 as SGHRS and CDR2 as YFSETQ.

The CDR3 loop is CATSSTGAEAFF. DNA of the CDR3: TGTGCCACCAGCAGCACGGGCGCTGAAGCTTTCTTT. The chain employs TRBV15 and TRBJ1-1; D is undetermined. Trimming removed 3 bases at V and 6 bases at J, with 8 bases between. Germline V gives CDR1 LNHNV, CDR2 YYDKDF (reference sequence). The CDR3 has 12 amino acids.

This chain connects TRBV6-5 to TRBJ2-7; tentatively, D is TRBD1 (5 bases). The V gene's germline CDR1 is MNHEY and CDR2 SVGAGI. V lost 7 bases and J lost 3, with 16 bases in between. The CDR3 contains 14 residues. The CDR3 nucleotides are TGTGCCAGCACCCCAAGCACACAGGTCTACGAGCAGTACGTC. Its translation is CASTPSTQVYEQYV.

CDR3 sequence (DNA): TGCGCCAGCACCCCTCCCGGGGCAGGGTTCACCGGGGAGCTGTTTTTT. Translation gives CASTPPGAGFTGELFF. The chain links TRBV5-1 to TRBJ2-2; D is perhaps TRBD1 or TRBD2 (5 bases each). In germline, CDR1 is SGHRS, CDR2 YFSETQ. The CDR3 spans 16 residues. Deletions cut 6 bases from V and 4 bases from J, with 19 bases between.

The rearrangement joins TRBV5-4 to TRBJ2-3; 7 bases are shared with TRBD2. The CDR3 length is 15 residues. Trimming at V came to 6 bases and at J to 5 bases, leaving 12 bases not matched to a gene. Germline CDR1 and CDR2: SGHNT and YYREEE (reference sequence). In DNA, the CDR3 is TGTGCCAGCACCTCCGGGGCGGGGGATAAAGATACGCAGTATTTT. This codes for CASTSGAGDKDTQYF.

V usage is TRBV5-1 and J usage is TRBJ2-3; TRBD1 agrees at 8 bases. Germline trimming cut 3 bases from V and 2 bases from J; bases unmatched to any gene: 5. CDR1 and CDR2 from the germline V gene are SGHRS and YFSETQ. The CDR3 has 15 residues. CDR3 protein: CASSSGTGVTDTQYF. In nucleotides, the CDR3 is TGCGCCAGCAGCTCCGGGACAGGAGTCACAGATACGCAGTATTTT.

The chain combines TRBV21-1 with TRBJ1-4. TRBV21-1 is listed as a pseudogene. CDR3 length: 14 amino acids. As DNA, the CDR3 is TGTGCCAGCAGCAAACAGGGGGACTACGAAAAACTGTTTTTT. It codes for CASSKQGDYEKLFF.

The genes are TRBV18 and TRBJ1-1, with unresolved D. The germline V and J ends were trimmed by 0 bases and 3 bases, with 5 bases remaining between them. Germline V gene sequence: CDR1 KGHSH, CDR2 LQKENI. The CDR3 consists of 13 residues. The CDR3, as DNA: TGTGCCAGCTCACCACCGACTCACACTGAAGCTTTCTTT. It encodes CASSPPTHTEAFF.

The V gene is TRBV4-3, the J gene TRBJ2-1; D is uncertain. V lost 3 bases and J lost 4, with 10 bases in between. The CDR3 length is 14 residues. Germline V lookup: CDR1 LGHNA, CDR2 YSLEER. Here the CDR3 DNA reads TGCGCCAGCAGCCAGCAGTACGGGTACAATGAGCAGTTCTTC. It is translated as CASSQQYGYNEQFF.

The chain carries TRBV2 and TRBJ1-4; D possibly corresponds to TRBD1 (5 bases). V was pared by 2 bases and J by 8 bases, with 15 bases between. CDR1 is SNHLY and CDR2 is FYNNEI in the germline V gene. The CDR3 is made up of 15 amino acids. The CDR3 sequence: CASSEILGTEEKLFF. For the CDR3, the DNA is TGTGCCAGCAGTGAAATTTTAGGGACGGAAGAAAAACTGTTTTTT.

V and J are TRBV6-5 and TRBJ1-1; D gene ambiguous. V was clipped by 2 bases and J by 0 bases, with 13 bases between them. The CDR3 is 16 amino acids. Germline values: CDR1 MNHEY, CDR2 SVGAGI. CDR3 protein: CASSYTRRRLNTEAFF. The CDR3 DNA is TGTGCCAGCAGTTACACTAGGCGAAGGCTGAACACTGAAGCTTTCTTT.

The chain combines TRBV4-3 with TRBJ1-5; 8 positions agree with TRBD1. Trimming removed 4 bases from V and 13 bases from J; junction bases left unmatched: 12. Germline V gene sequence: CDR1 LGHNA, CDR2 YSLEER. The CDR3 is made up of 14 amino acids. The DNA of the CDR3 is TGCGCCAGCAGCCCGACAGGGGAGGTAGCAGATCAGCATTTT. Its protein product is CASSPTGEVADQHF.

This clone occurred a few times. The chain is built from TRBV18 and TRBJ1-1; 9 nucleotides line up with TRBD1. There are 15 residues in the CDR3. Germline CDR1 and CDR2: KGHSH and LQKENI. V dropped 5 bases and J dropped 1; count of bases not matched to a gene: 5. The CDR3: CASSASTGGNTEAFF. The CDR3, as DNA: TGTGCCAGCTCAGCGTCGACAGGGGGGAACACTGAAGCTTTCTTT.

The V call is TRBV5-1, the J call TRBJ2-6; 8 bases line up with TRBD2. This CDR3 has 16 amino acids. J was trimmed by 2 bases and V by 9 bases; bases with no gene match: 10. Germline V gene lookup returns CDR1 SGHRS and CDR2 YFSETQ. CDR3 nucleotide sequence: TGCGCCACTCAGCGGGTAGCGGGGACTGGGGCCAACGTCCTGACTTTC. Protein: CATQRVAGTGANVLTF.

This chain joins TRBV24-1 and TRBJ2-7, with 10 bases aligning to TRBD1. Germline V gene lookup returns CDR1 KGHDR and CDR2 SFDVKD. The V segment lost 5 bases and the J segment 3 bases; nucleotides outside the gene matches: 15. This CDR3 is built from 18 residues. The CDR3 DNA is TGTGCCACCAGTGGCGGGACAGGGGACAAGAATCTGGACTACGAGCAGTACGTC. As protein: CATSGGTGDKNLDYEQYV.

CDR3 sequence (DNA): TGTGCCAGCAGCCCGACAGGGGGACTCAATGAGCAGTTCTTC. Residues: CASSPTGGLNEQFF. The V gene is TRBV7-8, the J gene TRBJ2-1; TRBD1 matches 9 bases. The CDR3 is made up of 14 amino acids. The ends lost 5 bases at V and 6 bases at J; junction bases unmatched: 5. Germline V gene data show CDR1 as SGHVS and CDR2 as FQNEAQ.

The V call is TRBV5-6, the J call TRBJ1-5; TRBD1 matches 7 bases. This CDR3 spans 13 amino acids. J gave up 7 bases and V 4 bases, and 5 bases lay outside the gene matches. In germline, CDR1 is SGHDT, CDR2 YYEEEE. The CDR3 coding sequence is TGTGCCAGCAGCCGCGACAGGGACCAGCCCCAGCATTTT. Amino acid sequence: CASSRDRDQPQHF.

This rearrangement joins TRBV5-4 to TRBJ2-2, with D perhaps matching TRBD1 (6 bases). Between the trimmed V and J ends, which lost 4 bases and 0 bases, there was a span of 13 bases. The V gene's germline CDR1 is SGHNT and CDR2 YYREEE (reference sequence). This CDR3 has 16 residues. The chain's CDR3 is CASSAQQGTNTGELFF. CDR3 DNA: TGTGCCAGCAGCGCACAACAGGGTACGAACACCGGGGAGCTGTTTTTT.

The chain is built from TRBV6-1 and TRBJ2-5; 9 nucleotides line up with TRBD2. CDR1 and CDR2 (germline): MNHNS, SASEGT. CDR3 length: 14 amino acids. V was clipped by 4 bases and J by 5 bases; unmatched bases: 5. The CDR3 DNA is TGTGCCAGCAGTGGAGGGACTAGCACTGAGACCCAGTACTTC. This encodes CASSGGTSTETQYF.

The chain carries TRBV7-9 and TRBJ1-1; D gene unclear. The CDR3 covers 14 residues. Germline V gene lookup returns CDR1 SEHNR and CDR2 FQNEAQ (reference sequence). The germline V and J ends were trimmed by 1 base and 1 base, with 7 bases remaining between them. CDR3 sequence (DNA): TGTGCCAGCAGCTTAGGGACGGGGAACACTGAAGCTTTCTTT. Its translation is CASSLGTGNTEAFF.

The chain carries TRBV2 and TRBJ1-5, with TRBD1 matching over 8 bases. The CDR3 totals 15 residues. The V gene's germline CDR1 is SNHLY and CDR2 FYNNEI. The trim removed 9 bases at V and 1 base at J, leaving 8 bases unmatched. The CDR3 sequence is CASKGGTGSNQPQHF. CDR3 nucleotides: TGTGCCAGTAAGGGGGGGACAGGCAGCAATCAGCCCCAGCATTTT. Using reference TRBV2 and TRBJ1-5 for the parts outside the CDR3, the full variable domain is EPEVTQTPSHQVTQMGQEVILRCVPISNHLYFYWYRQILGQKVEFLVSFYNNEISEKSEIFDDQFSVERPDGSNFTLKIRSTKLEDSAMYFCASKGGTGSNQPQHFGDGTRLSIL.

This clone was seen only a few times. CDR3 loop: CASSLQGETEAFF. CDR3 DNA: TGTGCCAGCAGTTTACAAGGGGAAACTGAAGCTTTCTTT. V is TRBV6-5 and J is TRBJ1-1, with D perhaps matching TRBD1 (5 bases). Germline V lookup: CDR1 MNHEY, CDR2 SVGAGI. V lost 4 bases and J lost 5, with 11 bases in between. This CDR3 has 13 amino acids.

The chain uses TRBV11-2 and TRBJ2-7; D unclear. The germline V gene encodes CDR1 SGHAT and CDR2 FQNNGV. CDR3 length: 15 residues. V lost 1 base to trimming and J lost 2 bases, with 12 bases between them. Here the CDR3 DNA reads TGTGCCAGCAGCTTAGGGGCAGAACCCACCTACGAGCAGTACGTC. Translation gives CASSLGAEPTYEQYV.

V usage is TRBV5-4 and J usage is TRBJ2-3; D remains ambiguous. V lost 0 bases to trimming and J lost 0 bases, with 11 bases between them. The CDR3 has 16 amino acids. CDR1 is SGHNT, CDR2 YYREEE, per germline (reference sequence). The CDR3 DNA reads as TGTGCCAGCAGCTTGGGCTCCAGGCCGAGCACAGATACGCAGTATTTT. As protein: CASSLGSRPSTDTQYF. The whole variable domain, remainder taken from reference TRBV5-4 and TRBJ2-3, is ETGVTQSPTHLIKTRGQQVTLRCSSQSGHNTVSWYQQALGQGPQFIFQYYREEENGRGNFPPRFSGLQFPNYSSELNVNALELDDSALYLCASSLGSRPSTDTQYFGPGTRLTVL.